These T cell receptor beta chains were read from a single sample in a study of cytomegalovirus exposure and HLA in healthy donors. The repertoire was sequenced with immunoSEQ multiplex PCR; TCRdb's copy has only in-frame clones and lacks some. The sample shows around 100,000 clones, about 79% of them seen only once. Material for sequencing was PBMCs. The receptors derive from a man between 45 and 60 years old in good health and CMV-seropositive. Both conserved end residues are part of each CDR3. D genes are given only for firm matches.

J gene,D gene,CDR3 length,V gene,CDR3 protein
TRBJ1-1,TRBD1,15,TRBV27,CASSFDRGLNTEAFF
TRBJ2-6,-,18,TRBV7-6,CASSLGSGGPSGANVLTF
TRBJ2-3,TRBD2,16,TRBV19,CASSPWVAGSTDTQYF
TRBJ2-5,TRBD1,16,TRBV5-6,CASSLITGTGKETQYF
TRBJ2-2,TRBD2,19,TRBV7-8,CASSLLGLAGVFGTGELFF
TRBJ1-5,-,16,TRBV7-8,CASSLEVAAGNQPQHF
TRBJ1-4,-,13,TRBV7-9,CASRGWTNEKLFF
TRBJ2-3,TRBD2,15,TRBV2,CASSRSSGSTDTQYF
TRBJ2-5,TRBD1,15,TRBV5-5,CASSLARTGSETQYF
TRBJ2-6,-,14,TRBV6-1,CASSGQVGANVLTF
TRBJ1-4,-,15,TRBV6-1,CASTGGAVTNEKLFF
TRBJ1-5,TRBD1,17,TRBV15,CATSRGRTGALNQPQHF
TRBJ1-2,TRBD1,16,TRBV7-9,CASSLGWSGGNYGYTF
TRBJ1-3,-,12,TRBV2,CASTQTGNTIYF
TRBJ2-7,TRBD1,15,TRBV5-6,CASSLVWDRDYEQYF
TRBJ1-2,TRBD1,12,TRBV30,CAKGGTENGYTF
TRBJ2-1,TRBD2,16,TRBV7-8,CASSLVMGSSGGAEFF
TRBJ2-2,-,15,TRBV5-4,CASSSGAGNTGELFF
TRBJ2-7,TRBD1,15,TRBV5-8,CASLDRGHFQYEQYF
TRBJ1-2,TRBD1,14,TRBV5-1,CASSPDRTLGGYTF
TRBJ1-2,TRBD1,14,TRBV5-1,CASSSIQGVDGYTF
TRBJ2-3,-,13,TRBV7-9,CASSLSKRDTQYF
TRBJ2-5,-,12,TRBV2,CASSEIGETQYF
TRBJ1-4,TRBD1,14,TRBV30,CAWSVLTGGEKLFF
TRBJ2-5,-,11,TRBV6-1,CASIGQETQYF
TRBJ1-1,-,13,TRBV15,CATSRAKGTEAFF
TRBJ1-2,-,13,TRBV14,CASSLKGELGYTF
TRBJ1-5,-,14,TRBV27,CASSLSGAGQPQHF